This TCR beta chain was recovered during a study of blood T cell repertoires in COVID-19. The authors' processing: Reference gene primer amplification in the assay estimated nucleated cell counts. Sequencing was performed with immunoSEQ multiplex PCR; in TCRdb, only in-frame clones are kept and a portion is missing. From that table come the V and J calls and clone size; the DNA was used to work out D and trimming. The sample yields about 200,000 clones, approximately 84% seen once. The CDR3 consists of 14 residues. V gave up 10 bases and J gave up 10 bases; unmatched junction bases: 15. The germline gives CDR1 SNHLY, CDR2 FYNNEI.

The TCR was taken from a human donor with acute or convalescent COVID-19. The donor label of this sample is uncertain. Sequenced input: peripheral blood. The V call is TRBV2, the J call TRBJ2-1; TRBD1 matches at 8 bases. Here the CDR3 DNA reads TGTGCCACCGGGGGACAGGCCCCGTCTGGGGAGCAGTTCTTC. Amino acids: CATGGQAPSGEQFF.